Detailed here is one T cell receptor (beta chain). This clone was seen once. Its target antigen remains unknown. No much larger clone is present one base from it, and per-base qualities are unavailable. The sample belongs to a study of vaccination effects on CD4 cells after COVID-19 (dated by TCRdb to the early 2020s). At the level of the whole study: Each participant received two doses of an mRNA SARS-CoV-2 vaccine, either BNT162b2 or mRNA-1273. SARS-CoV-2 spike-specific CD4+ TCR repertoires were compared before and after mRNA vaccination in COVID-19 convalescent patients and in infection-naive vaccine recipients. The full study included some eleven COVID-19 convalescent patients and a few SARS-CoV-2-naive healthy vaccine recipients. In the study, cultures from other donors were sequenced using the Oncomine TCR Beta short-read assay on an Illumina iSeq 100. The investigation overall reported the following: Marked clonal contraction was observed in both infection-induced and vaccine-induced clones at late post-vaccination timepoints, consistent with waning T cell responses. Limitations of the study were the small number of convalescent patients and the absence of early post-infection timepoints. Among healthy vaccine recipients, nearly all vaccine-induced clones were SARS-CoV-2 mono-reactive, and only 1 of 255 was cross-reactive with common cold coronaviruses.

The V end loses 6 bases and the J end loses 3 bases, and a stretch of 10 bases separates them. In the germline V gene, CDR1 corresponds to SGHAT and CDR2 to FQNNGV. There are 13 amino acids in the CDR3, from cysteine to phenylalanine inclusive. Left in the record is the CDR3 DNA by itself, 39 bases read in frame from the first base. To identify antigen-specific CD4+ T cell clonotypes by their expansion, the ViraFEST assay first stimulated PBMC with viral peptide pools and then applied TCR sequencing. After around ten days of culture, CD4+ T cells were isolated with the EasySep CD4+ T cell isolation kit. Healthy vaccine recipients had no prior SARS-CoV-2 infection, confirmed by negative nucleocapsid antibodies before and after vaccination. Each well held around 2 million PBMC cultured in IMDM containing around 5% human AB serum, roughly 10 IU/ml IL-2 and gentamicin, along with roughly 10 ug/ml peptides. Half of the culture medium was replaced with fresh IL-2-containing medium on days 3 and 7. Unless noted otherwise, every peptide stimulation condition was cultured in triplicate wells. Using Ficoll-Paque Plus gradient centrifugation, PBMC were separated from whole blood and then either used fresh or cryopreserved at -140C. Overlapping peptide pools spanned the spike proteins of SARS-CoV-2 and the common cold coronaviruses HCoV-NL63, HCoV-OC43 and HCoV-229E. The QIAamp micro DNA kit was used to extract genomic DNA from the cultured CD4+ T cells.

Preparation of the library involved the immunoSEQ multiplex PCR assay. DNA from the CD4+ T cells that had been cultured and isolated underwent TCR beta CDR3 sequencing. The study's own analysis went as follows. Non-productive TCR sequences were removed and reads were trimmed to the CDR3 region, keeping CDR3s of at least 7 amino acids. The MANAFEST web app was used to pick out antigen-specific clonotypes by comparing their expansion in peptide wells with that in reference cultures. For clones to be considered positive, expansion at FDR<0.05 versus reference and all other wells, an odds ratio above 5, and a frequency above 0.1% in two replicate wells were required. A clonotype was defined as cross-reactive if the clonotype was significantly expanded both in SARS-CoV-2 spike wells and in at least one common cold coronavirus spike condition. Using the stringdist R package, CDR3 similarity was measured by Levenshtein distance, and unrooted trees were constructed with ape in R 3.6.1. Entries here come from immuneACCESS through TCRdb and include only in-frame sequences with V and J called. Some clones fail to appear in such tables; in the studies checked, an unresolved V gene covers under half of the shortfall, and the cause of the remainder is unknown. D and trimming were read from the DNA, whereas the V and J calls and clone size are those reported in that table. A total of under 45,000 clones appear in this sample, around 67% of them only once. About a quarter of the sample goes to the ten largest clones.

The clonotype originates from a human donor who received a COVID-19 vaccine. This sample comprised CD4+ T cells from PBMCs cultured with HCoV-OC43 spike peptides, obtained before COVID-19 vaccination. Taken with the paper, the label for cell subset or site translates to: HCoV-OC43 spike overlapping peptide pool stimulation. The chain was built from TRBV11-2 and TRBJ2-3; too little of a D gene remains to name it. The CDR3 reads CASRVGWTDTQYF. The bases read TGTGCCAGCAGGGTGGGATGGACAGATACGCAGTATTTT.